This TCR beta chain derives from a study of blood T cell repertoires in COVID-19. Authors' analysis steps: Estimation of nucleated cell counts was performed using reference gene primer amplification. The data were produced by immunoSEQ multiplex PCR, yet TCRdb's version contains in-frame clones alone and is incomplete. The V and J calls and clone size were taken over from that table, and D and trimming were inferred from the DNA. The sample holds roughly 200,000 clones, approximately 87% seen once. The CDR3 runs 15 residues. V was cut by 0 bases and J by 5 bases, with 14 bases left in between. CDR1 and CDR2 from the germline V gene are LGHNA and YSLEER. This clone appeared once.

The sequenced sample consisted of peripheral blood. The chain couples TRBV4-3 to TRBJ2-7; no clear D. This sequence was found in a woman between 18 and 30 years old who had recovered from COVID-19. CDR3 nucleotides: TGCGCCAGCAGCCAAGATATGGGCAGTGGTAACGAGCAGTACTTC. Its protein product is CASSQDMGSGNEQYF.